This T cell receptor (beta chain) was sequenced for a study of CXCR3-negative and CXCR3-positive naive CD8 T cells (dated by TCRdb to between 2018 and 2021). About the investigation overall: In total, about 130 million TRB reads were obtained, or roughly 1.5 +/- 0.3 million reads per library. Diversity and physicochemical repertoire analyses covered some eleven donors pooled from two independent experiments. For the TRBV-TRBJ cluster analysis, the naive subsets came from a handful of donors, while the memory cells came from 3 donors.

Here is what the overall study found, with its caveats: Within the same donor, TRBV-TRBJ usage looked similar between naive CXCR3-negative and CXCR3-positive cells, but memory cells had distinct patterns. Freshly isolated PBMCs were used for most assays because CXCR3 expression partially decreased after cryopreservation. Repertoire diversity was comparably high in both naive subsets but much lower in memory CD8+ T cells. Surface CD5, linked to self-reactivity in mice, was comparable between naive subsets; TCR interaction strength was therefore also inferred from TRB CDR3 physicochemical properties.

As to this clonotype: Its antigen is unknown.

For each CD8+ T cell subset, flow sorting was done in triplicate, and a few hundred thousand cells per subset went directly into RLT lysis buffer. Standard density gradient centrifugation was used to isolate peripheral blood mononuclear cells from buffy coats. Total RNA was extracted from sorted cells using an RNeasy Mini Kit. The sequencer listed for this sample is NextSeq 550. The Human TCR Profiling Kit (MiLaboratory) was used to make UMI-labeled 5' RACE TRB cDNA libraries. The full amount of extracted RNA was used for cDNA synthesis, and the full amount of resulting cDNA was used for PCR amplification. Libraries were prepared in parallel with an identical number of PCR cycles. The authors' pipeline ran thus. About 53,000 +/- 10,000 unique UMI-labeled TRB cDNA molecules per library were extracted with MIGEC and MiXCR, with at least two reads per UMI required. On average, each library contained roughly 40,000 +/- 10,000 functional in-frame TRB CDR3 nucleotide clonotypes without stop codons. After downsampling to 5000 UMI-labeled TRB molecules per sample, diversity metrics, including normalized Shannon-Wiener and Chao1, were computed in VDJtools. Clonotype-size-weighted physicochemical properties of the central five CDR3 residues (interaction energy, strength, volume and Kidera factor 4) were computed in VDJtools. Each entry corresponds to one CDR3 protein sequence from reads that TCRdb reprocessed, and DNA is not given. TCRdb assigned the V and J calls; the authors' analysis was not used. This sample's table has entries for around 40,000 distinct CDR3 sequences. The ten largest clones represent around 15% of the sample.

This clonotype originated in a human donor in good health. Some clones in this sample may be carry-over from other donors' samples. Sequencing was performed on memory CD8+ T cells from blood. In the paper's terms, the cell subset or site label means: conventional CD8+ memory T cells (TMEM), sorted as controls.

The CDR3 has the sequence CASSEGDTEAFF. The sequence links TRBV2 to TRBJ1-1. The CDR3 has 12 amino acids, counting the end cysteine and phenylalanine. No DNA sequence is on record. The germline V gene provides CDR1 SNHLY and CDR2 FYNNEI.